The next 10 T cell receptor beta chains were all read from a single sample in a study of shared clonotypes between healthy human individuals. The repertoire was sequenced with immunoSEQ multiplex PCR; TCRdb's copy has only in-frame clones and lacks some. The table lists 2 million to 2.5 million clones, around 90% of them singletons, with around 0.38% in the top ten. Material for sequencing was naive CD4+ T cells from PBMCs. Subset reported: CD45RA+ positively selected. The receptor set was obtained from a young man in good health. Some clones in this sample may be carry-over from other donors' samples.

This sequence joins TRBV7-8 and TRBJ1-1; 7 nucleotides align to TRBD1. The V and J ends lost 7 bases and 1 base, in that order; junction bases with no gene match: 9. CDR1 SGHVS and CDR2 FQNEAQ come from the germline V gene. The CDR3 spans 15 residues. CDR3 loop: CASNRDRLRNTEAFF. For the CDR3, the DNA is TGTGCCAGCAACCGGGACAGACTACGGAACACTGAAGCTTTCTTT.

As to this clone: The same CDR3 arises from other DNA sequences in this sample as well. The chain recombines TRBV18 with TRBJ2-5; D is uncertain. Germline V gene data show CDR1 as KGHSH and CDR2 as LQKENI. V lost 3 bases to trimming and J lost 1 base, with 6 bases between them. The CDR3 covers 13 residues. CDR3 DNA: TGTGCCAGCTCACCCAGGTCCCAAGAGACCCAGTACTTC. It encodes CASSPRSQETQYF.

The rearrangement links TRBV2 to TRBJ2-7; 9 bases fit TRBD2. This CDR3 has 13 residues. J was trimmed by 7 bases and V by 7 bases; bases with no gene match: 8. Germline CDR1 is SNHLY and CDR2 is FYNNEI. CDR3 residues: CASNIAGVGEQYF. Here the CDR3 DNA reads TGTGCCAGCAATATAGCGGGAGTAGGTGAGCAGTACTTC.

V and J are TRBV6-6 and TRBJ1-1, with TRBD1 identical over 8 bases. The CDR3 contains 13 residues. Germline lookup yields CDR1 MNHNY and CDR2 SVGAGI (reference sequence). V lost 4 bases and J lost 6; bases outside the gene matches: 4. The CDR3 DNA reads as TGTGCCAGCAGTTTGCGACAGGGGCCTGAAGCTTTCTTT. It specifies CASSLRQGPEAFF.

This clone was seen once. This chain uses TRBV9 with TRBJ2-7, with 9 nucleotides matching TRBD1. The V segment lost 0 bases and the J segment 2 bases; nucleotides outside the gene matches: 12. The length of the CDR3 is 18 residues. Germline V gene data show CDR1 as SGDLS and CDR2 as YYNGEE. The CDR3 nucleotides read TGTGCCAGCAGCGTAGAAGGCGCGGGGGACAGGGCTACCTACGAGCAGTACTTC. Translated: CASSVEGAGDRATYEQYF.

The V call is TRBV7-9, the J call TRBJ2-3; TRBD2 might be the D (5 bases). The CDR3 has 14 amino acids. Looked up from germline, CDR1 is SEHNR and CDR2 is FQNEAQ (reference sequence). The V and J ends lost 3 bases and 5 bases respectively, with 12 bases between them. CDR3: CASSFEGLIDTQYF. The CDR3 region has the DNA TGTGCCAGCAGCTTTGAGGGCTTGATAGATACGCAGTATTTT.

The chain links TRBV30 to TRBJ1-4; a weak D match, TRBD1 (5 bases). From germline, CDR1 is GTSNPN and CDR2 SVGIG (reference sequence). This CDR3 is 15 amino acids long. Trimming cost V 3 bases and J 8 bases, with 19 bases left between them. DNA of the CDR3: TGTGCCTGGAGATGGGGCGGGTCAATGGGGGAAAAACTGTTTTTT. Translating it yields CAWRWGGSMGEKLFF.

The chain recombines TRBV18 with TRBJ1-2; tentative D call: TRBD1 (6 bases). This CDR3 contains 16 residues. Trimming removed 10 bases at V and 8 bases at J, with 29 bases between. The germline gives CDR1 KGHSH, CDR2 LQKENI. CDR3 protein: CATAQNIDRHRDGYTF. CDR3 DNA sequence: TGTGCCACCGCGCAGAATATAGACAGGCATAGGGACGGCTACACCTTC.

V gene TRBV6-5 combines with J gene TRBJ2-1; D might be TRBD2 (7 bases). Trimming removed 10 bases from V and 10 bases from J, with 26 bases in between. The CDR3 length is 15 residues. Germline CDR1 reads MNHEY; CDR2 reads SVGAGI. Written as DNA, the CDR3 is TGTGCCACCACAGCTCTGGCGGGGGCCCGGAGGGAGCAGTTCTTC. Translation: CATTALAGARREQFF.

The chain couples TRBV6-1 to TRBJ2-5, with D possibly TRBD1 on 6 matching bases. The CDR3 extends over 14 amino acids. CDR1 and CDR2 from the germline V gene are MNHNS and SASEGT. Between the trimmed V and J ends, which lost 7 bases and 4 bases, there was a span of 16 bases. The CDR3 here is CASNDRKGPETQYF. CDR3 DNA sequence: TGTGCCAGCAATGACAGGAAAGGGCCAGAGACCCAGTACTTC.